The 18 T cell receptor beta chains in this list originate from one sample, sequenced in a study of shared clonotypes between healthy human individuals. Generated by immunoSEQ multiplex PCR, the TCRdb table keeps only in-frame clones and is missing some. This table holds 600,000 to 750,000 clones, over 60% found once. The sample was memory CD4+ T cells sorted from blood. The subset is: CD45RA-negative fraction. These receptors were collected from a woman under 40 in good health.

This rearrangement joins TRBV7-3 to TRBJ1-1, with 10 bases matching TRBD1. This CDR3 has 14 residues. Losses at the gene ends were 5 bases for V and 3 bases for J; bases not matched to a gene: 3. Germline lookup yields CDR1 SGHTA and CDR2 FQGTGA. The CDR3 protein is CASSRQGADTEAFF. CDR3 nucleotides: TGTGCCAGCAGCCGACAGGGGGCAGACACTGAAGCTTTCTTT.

This chain connects TRBV6-1 to TRBJ1-2; D might be TRBD1 (5 bases). The germline V and J ends were trimmed by 6 bases and 8 bases, with 22 bases remaining between them. Germline lookup yields CDR1 MNHNS and CDR2 SASEGT. This CDR3 comprises 15 residues. The CDR3, as DNA: TGTGCCAGCAGCCGGCGGCAGGGTGACTGGGGAGGCTACACCTTC. Its protein product is CASSRRQGDWGGYTF.

The sample holds one count of this clone. The V call is TRBV19, the J call TRBJ2-6; D is unresolved. The CDR3 sequence is 16 residues long. The V end was cut by 6 bases, the J end by 1 base, with 13 bases between. Germline lookup yields CDR1 LNHDA and CDR2 SQIVND (reference sequence). The CDR3 bases are TGTGCCAGTAGGGTGGGATCAAGGTCTGGGGCCAACGTCCTGACTTTC. This sequence encodes CASRVGSRSGANVLTF.

This clone was counted once. The CDR3 DNA sequence: TGTGCCAGTACCCCGGGACTAGCGGGCCGGCAGTTCTTC. Encoded protein: CASTPGLAGRQFF. J is TRBJ2-1 and V is TRBV19; 12 positions match TRBD2. The V gene end was trimmed by 7 bases and the J gene end by 12 bases; junction bases not matched to a gene: 7. The CDR3 has 13 residues. CDR1 and CDR2 from the germline V gene are LNHDA and SQIVND (reference sequence).

This clone has more than one count but fewer than ten. The rearrangement links TRBV5-1 to TRBJ1-1; TRBD1 might be the D (5 bases). The V gene lost 4 bases and the J gene lost 1 base, with 11 bases spanning the gap. Per germline, CDR1 SGHRS and CDR2 YFSETQ. CDR3 size: 14 residues. The CDR3 region is CASSAGTENTEAFF. In DNA, the CDR3 is TGCGCCAGCAGCGCAGGGACGGAGAACACTGAAGCTTTCTTT.

The chain uses TRBV19 and TRBJ2-7; D ambiguous. CDR1 is LNHDA and CDR2 is SQIVND in the germline V gene (reference sequence). The V end was cut by 4 bases, the J end by 0 bases, with 10 bases between. The CDR3 runs 14 residues. The CDR3 here is CASSTLTSSYEQYF. CDR3 coding DNA: TGTGCCAGTAGTACCTTGACAAGCTCCTACGAGCAGTACTTC.

This clone has a handful of counts. Within the sample, other DNA sequences also encode this same CDR3. The V call is TRBV11-2, the J call TRBJ1-2; no clear D gene. Trimming removed 1 base from V and 3 bases from J, with 3 bases in between. CDR1 and CDR2 from the germline V gene are SGHAT and FQNNGV. This CDR3 has 12 residues. CDR3 in DNA: TGTGCCAGCAGCTTAGGCGACTATGGCTACACCTTC. Protein product: CASSLGDYGYTF.

J is TRBJ2-7 and V is TRBV14; TRBD2 is a possible D gene (6 bases). V was cut by 8 bases and J by 3 bases, with 8 bases left in between. The germline gives CDR1 SGHDN, CDR2 FVKESK. The length of the CDR3 is 11 residues. Here the CDR3 DNA reads TGTGCCAGCGGGAGGAACTACGAGCAGTACTTC. The encoded protein is CASGRNYEQYF.

The chain combines TRBV27 with TRBJ1-6; D uncertain. The CDR3 is made up of 13 amino acids. Trimming left V 8 bases short and J 10 bases short, with 15 bases between. CDR1 MNHEY and CDR2 SMNVEV come from the germline V gene (reference sequence). The CDR3 DNA reads as TGTGCCAGCCAAGGTTGGGGAGACTCACCCCTCCACTTT. This sequence encodes CASQGWGDSPLHF.

This rearrangement joins TRBV12-5 to TRBJ2-5; TRBD2 matches at 8 bases. Trimming at V came to 2 bases and at J to 5 bases, leaving 13 bases not matched to a gene. From germline, CDR1 is LGHNT and CDR2 FRNRAP. The CDR3 spans 17 residues. CDR3 amino acids: CASGLTMTGTSTETQYF. The CDR3 DNA reads TGTGCTAGTGGTTTGACGATGACCGGGACTAGTACGGAGACCCAGTACTTC.

On this clone itself: Other DNA sequences within the sample encode an identical CDR3. The gene calls are TRBV7-8 and TRBJ2-3; D gene ambiguous. Trimming removed 3 bases at V and 0 bases at J, with 4 bases between. CDR1 and CDR2 from the germline V gene are SGHVS and FQNEAQ. The CDR3 runs 13 residues. In DNA form, the CDR3 reads TGTGCCAGCAGCTTGCCCAGCACAGATACGCAGTATTTT. It is translated as CASSLPSTDTQYF. Drawing the rest from reference TRBV7-8 and TRBJ2-3, the complete variable domain is GAGVSQSPRYKVAKRGQDVALRCDPISGHVSLFWYQQALGQGPEFLTYFQNEAQLDKSGLPSDRFFAERPEGSVSTLKIQRTQQEDSAVYLCASSLPSTDTQYFGPGTRLTVL.

This clone has only one observation. V and J are TRBV6-5 and TRBJ1-4; a possible D gene is TRBD1 (5 bases). This CDR3 comprises 14 residues. Germline CDR1 MNHEY, CDR2 SVGAGI. Trimming shortened V by 2 bases and J by 8 bases, and 12 bases separated the two germline ends. CDR3 region: CASSYTGVSEKLFF. CDR3 nucleotide sequence: TGTGCCAGCAGTTACACGGGGGTGTCCGAAAAACTGTTTTTT.

The chain is built from TRBV5-4 and TRBJ2-1; TRBD2 might be the D (6 bases). This CDR3 spans 15 amino acids. Trimming stripped 9 bases from V and 1 base from J, with 17 bases between. Germline CDR1 reads SGHNT; CDR2 reads YYREEE (reference sequence). The CDR3 here is CATKRTEGSYNEQFF. Here the CDR3 DNA reads TGTGCCACCAAACGGACGGAGGGATCCTACAATGAGCAGTTCTTC.

The chain is built from TRBV19 and TRBJ1-4, with D possibly TRBD1 on 5 matching bases. The CDR3 covers 14 residues. Germline CDR1 is LNHDA and CDR2 is SQIVND (reference sequence). Trimming removed 4 bases at V and 1 base at J, with 7 bases between. CDR3 in DNA: TGTGCCAGTAGTAGAGACAGAACTAATGAAAAACTGTTTTTT. Encoded protein: CASSRDRTNEKLFF. Full variable domain (missing parts from reference TRBV19 and TRBJ1-4): DGGITQSPKYLFRKEGQNVTLSCEQNLNHDAMYWYRQDPGQGLRLIYYSQIVNDFQKGDIAEGYSVSREKKESFPLTVTSAQKNPTAFYLCASSRDRTNEKLFFGSGTQLSVL.

The gene calls are TRBV7-9 and TRBJ2-3, with D maybe TRBD2 (5 bases). V lost 3 bases to trimming and J lost 2 bases, with 12 bases between them. CDR3 size: 15 residues. Per germline, CDR1 SEHNR and CDR2 FQNEAQ (reference sequence). The CDR3 reads CASSLAGRDTDTQYF. DNA for the CDR3: TGTGCCAGCAGCTTGGCCGGACGGGACACAGATACGCAGTATTTT.

The V gene is TRBV6-5, the J gene TRBJ2-7; D perhaps matches TRBD1 (6 bases). The CDR3 consists of 15 residues. From germline, CDR1 is MNHEY and CDR2 SVGAGI. Trimming took off 0 bases at V and 11 bases at J, with 20 bases between the two ends. CDR3 residues: CASSYSSLGAGDEYF. For the CDR3, the DNA is TGTGCCAGCAGTTACTCGAGCTTGGGGGCAGGTGACGAGTACTTC.

The V and J genes are TRBV19 and TRBJ2-7, with D unresolved. CDR1 is LNHDA, CDR2 SQIVND, per germline (reference sequence). This CDR3 spans 15 amino acids. Trimming cost V 1 base and J 3 bases, with 13 bases left between them. CDR3 bases: TGTGCCAGTAGTATAGCTCGGAATACGGGCTACGAGCAGTACTTC. This sequence encodes CASSIARNTGYEQYF.

This chain connects TRBV28 to TRBJ2-2; 7 bases align to TRBD2. CDR1 MDHEN and CDR2 SYDVKM come from the germline V gene. The trim removed 7 bases at V and 0 bases at J, leaving 2 bases unmatched. The CDR3 length is 14 residues. This CDR3 reads CASTGRANTGELFF. The CDR3, as DNA: TGTGCCAGCACTGGGAGGGCGAACACCGGGGAGCTGTTTTTT.